The 22 T cell receptor delta chains reported below all come from one sample, sequenced in a study of γδ T cells in repeated Plasmodium falciparum infection. TCRdb called clones anew from the multiplex PCR reads with CATT. The repertoire consists of 85,000 to 100,000 delta-chain clones, with 0.8% to 1% occurring once and the leading ten covering around 9.6%. Gammadelta T cells were flow-sorted from PBMC into Vgamma9/Vdelta2+ and Vdelta2-negative populations for bulk analysis. Sequencing was carried out using gamma-delta T cells from blood. All receptors derive from a pool of human donors (malaria-infected and uninfected, not separated).

Details on this clone: For this DNA, TCRdb reports the protein of a much larger clone, which diverges at residue 4, most likely from a read error; the protein presented here is translated directly from the DNA. The gene calls are TRDV2 and TRDJ1; 7 bases fit TRDD3. The J gene, absent from TCRdb, was called here by matching the DNA to germline. Germline values: CDR1 GEAIGNYY, CDR2 EKD. The CDR3 runs to 19 residues. The CDR3, as DNA: TGTGCCTGTGGCACCGTCAGGGGGATTAGTCCGGATAGCACCGATAAACTCATCTTT. Encoded protein: CACGTVRGISPDSTDKLIF.

This clone was seen ten or more times. The protein TCRdb lists belongs to a much larger clone and differs from this DNA's translation at residue 14, which points to a read error; the protein shown is made from the DNA. The CDR3 reads CACDTTPVLGDTAADKLIF. DNA of the CDR3: TGTGCCTGTGACACCACTCCCGTACTGGGGGATACTGCCGCCGATAAACTCATCTTT. The V gene is TRDV2, the J gene TRDJ1, with 12 bases identical to TRDD3. Germline lookup yields CDR1 GEAIGNYY and CDR2 EKD. The CDR3 is 19 residues long. V shed 0 bases and J 3 bases; nucleotides not matched to a gene: 13.

Worth noting for this clone: A far larger clone lies a single base away; this is likely a read error. Within the sample, other DNA sequences also encode this same CDR3. No J gene was assigned, while the V gene was called as TRDV1; no check of the table's D call, TRDD3, against the DNA was made. There are 20 residues in the CDR3. Per the germline V gene, CDR1 is TSWWSYY and CDR2 is QGS. The CDR3 nucleotides read TGTGCTCTTGGGGAAAAGACGAAGGCCTTCCTGGGGAGTTACACCGATAAGCTCATCTTT. Translated, it gives CALGEKTKAFLGSYTDKLIF.

This clone was recorded many times. The TCRdb protein comes from a much larger clone and disagrees with this DNA's translation at residue 21, likely due to a read error; the protein given here is derived from the DNA. V and J are TRDV1 and TRDJ1, with a tentative D call TRDD2 (6 bases). Germline V CDR1 and CDR2: TSWWSYY, QGS. The CDR3 runs 23 residues. The CDR3 loop is CALGERRILRLREYDGYTDKPIF. CDR3 nucleotides: TGTGCTCTTGGGGAAAGGAGGATCCTACGTTTACGGGAGTACGACGGGTACACCGATAAACCCATCTTT.

A word on this clone: A single base is all that separates this from a far larger clone, so a read error is likely. Other DNA variants within this sample encode the same CDR3. This sequence joins TRDV1 and TRDJ1; 10 bases agree with TRDD3. Here the J gene came from matching the DNA to germline, since TCRdb omits it. CDR1 and CDR2 (germline): TSWWSYY, QGS. The CDR3 spans 18 residues. The J segment lost 4 bases and the V segment lost 1 base, leaving 12 bases of the junction unmatched. CDR3 coding DNA: TGTGCTCTTGGGGAACGGGCCCCAGAGGGGGATACGGGCGATAAACTCATCTTT. Translating it yields CALGERAPEGDTGDKLIF.

A note on this clone: TCRdb pairs this DNA with a much larger clone's protein that differs at residue 19, likely a read error; the protein shown was translated from the DNA. The V and J genes are TRDV1 and TRDJ1; D possibly corresponds to TRDD3 (6 bases). This CDR3 is built from 22 residues. Per germline, CDR1 TSWWSYY and CDR2 QGS. The CDR3 loop reads CALGETSAELPLLGYGADRLIF. DNA of the CDR3: TGTGCTCTTGGGGAAACGTCCGCAGAACTACCGCTACTGGGCTATGGGGCCGATAGACTCATCTTT.

Turning to this clone: TCRdb attributes to this sequence the protein of a much larger clone, which differs from the DNA translation at residue 15; a read error is likely, and the protein displayed is translated from the DNA. This chain uses TRDV3 with TRDJ2; D may be TRDD3 (5 bases). TCRdb supplies no J gene; here it was assigned by aligning the nucleotide sequence to germline. V was pared by 2 bases and J by 2 bases, with 36 bases between. CDR1 is TVYSNPD and CDR2 is GDNSRS in the germline V gene (reference sequence). The CDR3 extends over 22 amino acids. CDR3 sequence: CAFRTRSVGRLGYDQLTAQLFF. CDR3 DNA: TGTGCCTTTCGAACCCGGTCAGTAGGGAGATTGGGGTACGATCAATTGACAGCACAACTCTTCTTT. Drawing the rest from reference TRDV3 and TRDJ2, the complete variable domain is CDKVTQSSPDQTVASGSEVVLLCTYDTVYSNPDLFWYRIRPDYSFQFVFYGDNSRSEGADFTQGRFSVKHILTQKAFHLVISPVRTEDSATYYCAFRTRSVGRLGYDQLTAQLFFGKGTQLIVEP.

This clone was seen repeatedly, ten times or more. Other DNA sequences in the same sample also yield this CDR3. The CDR3 is CALGHYGALGKLIF. In DNA form, the CDR3 reads TGTGCTCTTGGGCACTACGGAGCCCTAGGTAAACTCATCTTT. The gene calls are TRDV1 and TRDJ1; D remains unclear. V gave up 5 bases and J gave up 7 bases, with 17 bases separating them. This CDR3 has 14 amino acids. From germline, CDR1 is TSWWSYY and CDR2 QGS.

This clone has just a few counts. This may come from a read error, since a much larger clone is one base off. The rearrangement links TRDV1 to TRDJ2; TRDD3 matches 12 bases. The J gene, left out of TCRdb, was set here by checking the DNA against germline. The CDR3 has 24 amino acids. Germline-derived CDR1 and CDR2 are TSWWSYY and QGS. J lost 3 bases, V lost 2 bases, and 25 bases had no gene match. The CDR3 DNA reads as TGTGCTCTTGGGGAAAACGAAAGGTTTCCCCATCAGTACTGGGGGATACCTGTGACAGCACAACTCTTCTTT. Amino acid sequence: CALGENERFPHQYWGIPVTAQLFF.

This clone occurred a few times. The TCRdb protein, from a much larger clone, departs from this DNA's translation at residue 12, likely by read error; the protein shown derives from the DNA. J is TRDJ1 and V is TRDV1; 7 bases line up with TRDD3. This CDR3 contains 16 residues. CDR1 is TSWWSYY, CDR2 QGS, per germline. The CDR3 region has the DNA TGTGCTCTGGGCCCCCTGGGGGTTGAGCACACCAATAAACTCATCTTT. It specifies CALGPLGVEHTNKLIF.

With regard to this clone: A far bigger clonotype differs at one base, so this is likely a read error. The same CDR3 also results from other DNA sequences found in this sample. This rearrangement joins TRDV1 to TRDJ1; 12 bases are a match to TRDD3. The CDR3 has 25 residues. Germline CDR1 reads TSWWSYY; CDR2 reads QGS. The CDR3: CALGELVGMYRHAPVLGDTTDKLIF. CDR3 DNA: TGTGCTCTTGGGGAACTAGTAGGGATGTACCGACACGCCCCAGTACTGGGGGATACTACCGATAAACTCATCTTC.

Of note for this clone: For this DNA, TCRdb reports the protein of a much larger clone, which diverges at residue 6, most likely from a read error; the protein presented here is translated directly from the DNA. Written as DNA, the CDR3 is TGTGCCTGTGACACGACTAGTACTGGGGGATTTATATACACCGATAAACTCATCTTT. It translates to CACDTTSTGGFIYTDKLIF. The chain couples TRDV2 to TRDJ1; 10 bases are shared with TRDD3. The J gene, left out of TCRdb, was set here by checking the DNA against germline. Germline CDR1 reads GEAIGNYY; CDR2 reads EKD. Trimming cost V 1 base and J 0 bases; bases outside gene matches: 13. CDR3 size: 19 residues.

This clone was seen only a few times. A far larger clone lies a single base away; this is likely a read error. This same CDR3 is encoded by further DNA sequences in the sample. This sequence joins TRDV1 and TRDJ1; 8 nucleotides match TRDD3. The J gene, left out of TCRdb, was set here by checking the DNA against germline. In germline, CDR1 is TSWWSYY, CDR2 QGS. CDR3 length: 18 residues. The CDR3 protein is CALGEWIDWGPYTDKLIF. For the CDR3, the DNA is TGTGCCCTTGGGGAATGGATCGACTGGGGGCCCTACACCGATAAACTCATCTTT.

On this clone: TCRdb records a much larger clone's protein for this DNA, with a difference at residue 5 that likely arises from a read error; the protein given is the translation of the DNA. The chain employs TRDV2 and TRDJ2; possible D gene TRDD3, 5 bases. As TCRdb names no J gene, one was assigned here on the basis of a DNA match to germline. Germline lookup yields CDR1 GEAIGNYY and CDR2 EKD. Between the trimmed V and J ends, which lost 2 bases and 4 bases, there was a span of 16 bases. The CDR3 has 16 residues. The CDR3 protein is CACDMIGVGETAQLFF. For the CDR3, the DNA is TGTGCCTGTGACATGATTGGGGTGGGAGAGACAGCACAACTCTTCTTT.

This clone was seen a few times. A far larger clone lies a single base away; this is likely a read error. Other DNA sequences in this sample translate to the same CDR3. The chain employs TRAV38-2/DV8 and TRDJ1; 13 nucleotides agree with TRDD3. Germline matching of the DNA provided the J gene here, since TCRdb leaves it blank. V lost 9 bases to trimming and J lost 3 bases; unmatched junction nucleotides: 29. The CDR3 sequence is 22 residues long. CDR1 is TSESDYY and CDR2 is QEAYKQQN in the germline V gene. The CDR3 nucleotides are TGTGCTTCATTCCTAGAAACCCATTACTGGGGGATACGCGTAGGGGGTCCCGATAAACTCATCTTT. Amino acid sequence: CASFLETHYWGIRVGGPDKLIF.

Note on this clone: It is likely a read error: a sequence one base away is far more abundant. The same CDR3 can be traced to other DNA sequences in this sample. This chain uses TRAV36/DV7 with TRDJ1, with 11 bases identical to TRDD3. The CDR3 is made up of 16 amino acids. Looked up from germline, CDR1 is VTNFRS and CDR2 is LTSSGIE (reference sequence). V lost 4 bases to trimming and J lost 0 bases; unmatched junction nucleotides: 8. The chain's CDR3 is CAVSNTGGYYTDKLIF. Here the CDR3 DNA reads TGTGCTGTGTCCAACACTGGGGGATATTACACCGATAAACTCATCTTT.

Concerning this clone itself: TCRdb has a much larger clone's protein, which differs at residue 13 from the translation of this DNA, likely because of a read error; what is shown is the protein translated from the DNA. The chain joins TRDV2 to TRDJ1; a possible D gene is TRDD3 (6 bases). This CDR3 has 15 residues. Germline CDR1 and CDR2: GEAIGNYY and EKD. The CDR3 spells CACVLNWAYTDKFIF. The CDR3 DNA reads as TGTGCCTGTGTGTTAAACTGGGCCTACACCGATAAATTCATCTTT.

This clone was detected only a few times. The TCRdb protein, from a much larger clone, departs from this DNA's translation at residue 10, likely by read error; the protein shown derives from the DNA. V is TRDV1 and J is TRDJ1, with D possibly TRDD2 on 5 matching bases. Looked up from germline, CDR1 is TSWWSYY and CDR2 is QGS. This CDR3 contains 13 residues. CDR3 residues: CALGEAYTDRLIF. CDR3 sequence (DNA): TGTGCTCTTGGGGAAGCCTACACCGATAGACTCATCTTT.

This clone was counted many times. This DNA translates differently at residue 16 from the TCRdb protein, which is that of a much larger clone; a read error is likely, and the protein shown is the DNA's own translation. The genes are TRDV1 and TRDJ1; D uncertain. Germline CDR1 TSWWSYY, CDR2 QGS. The CDR3 length is 19 residues. The CDR3 loop reads CALGELLGGRTLVTDELIF. In DNA form, the CDR3 reads TGTGCTCTTGGGGAACTATTGGGAGGTAGGACCCTCGTCACCGATGAACTCATCTTT.

This clone appeared a few times. This likely came from a read error, as a far larger clone is one base away. Other DNA sequences within the sample encode an identical CDR3. The chain joins TRDV1 to TRDJ1; 12 positions match TRDD3. CDR3 length equals 23 residues. Germline V lookup: CDR1 TSWWSYY, CDR2 QGS. This CDR3 reads CALGGGFLTLNWGIPGYTDKLIF. CDR3 bases: TGTGCTCTTGGGGGGGGCTTCCTTACACTTAACTGGGGGATACCCGGGTACACCGACAAACTCATCTTT.

As concerns this clone: TCRdb's entry gives the protein of a much larger clone, which mismatches this DNA's translation at residue 4, likely from a read error; the protein reported here is translated from the DNA. The CDR3 loop is CACYTVGDAYTDKLIF. As DNA, the CDR3 is TGTGCCTGTTACACCGTCGGAGACGCGTACACCGATAAACTCATCTTT. The V gene is TRDV2, the J gene TRDJ1; D unresolved. TCRdb carries no J gene annotation; the J gene was assigned here by matching the DNA with germline. Germline CDR1 GEAIGNYY, CDR2 EKD. This CDR3 has 16 residues.

About this clone itself: TCRdb's protein, taken from a much larger clone, differs from this DNA's translation at residue 18, likely owing to a read error; the protein displayed comes from the DNA. The J gene is TRDJ1, the V gene TRDV1, with 13 bases aligning to TRDD3. No J gene is reported in TCRdb; it was inferred here by comparing the DNA with germline. CDR1 TSWWSYY and CDR2 QGS come from the germline V gene. The CDR3 spans 22 residues. CDR3 nucleotide sequence: TGTGCTCTTGGGGAACTGGGATCAAGTCGTACTGGGGGATACGTCGACACCAATAAACTCATCTTT. Protein: CALGELGSSRTGGYVDTNKLIF.